This is a list of T cell receptor beta chains from one sample in a study of cytomegalovirus exposure and HLA in healthy donors. Repertoires were generated with immunoSEQ multiplex PCR, while TCRdb's copy carries only in-frame clones and drops some. The sample records some 120,000 clones, more than 80% being singletons. Sequencing input: PBMCs. The receptors here all came from a man younger than 40 in good health and CMV-seronegative. Both conserved end residues are part of each CDR3. The order of the fields is D gene, clone size, J gene, V gene, CDR3 DNA, CDR3 protein. D genes are given only for firm matches. Where a row states a size, it is once, few, many or the class of an expanded clone; other rows omit it.

>-|-|TRBJ2-1|TRBV29-1
TGCAGCGTTGGGTGGCTCGGAGGGAATGAGCAGTTCTTC
CSVGWLGGNEQFF
>TRBD1|-|TRBJ1-1|TRBV14
TGTGCCAGCAGCCAAATGAGGGGGCTCAAGGTCGGGGACACTGAAGCTTTCTTT
CASSQMRGLKVGDTEAFF
>TRBD1|-|TRBJ1-5|TRBV29-1
TGCAGCGTTTTGACAGGGTTTCTTCAGCCCCAGCATTTT
CSVLTGFLQPQHF
>TRBD2|once|TRBJ2-1|TRBV4-3
TGCGCCAGCAGCCAAGATCGGCTAGCGGGGGGGGGCAATGAGCAGTTCTTC
CASSQDRLAGGGNEQFF
>TRBD1|-|TRBJ2-7|TRBV7-8
TGTGCCAGCAGCTCCGGACAGGGAAGGGTCTACGAGCAGTACTTC
CASSSGQGRVYEQYF
>-|-|TRBJ1-5|TRBV27
TGTGCCAGCAGTTTATGGGGGCCGAATCAGCCCCAGCATTTT
CASSLWGPNQPQHF
>-|once|TRBJ2-3|TRBV9
TGTGCCAGCAGCGTAGAAGGGAGAAGGACAGATACGCAGTATTTT
CASSVEGRRTDTQYF
>-|-|TRBJ1-2|TRBV19
TGTGCCAGTAGTACCCTCCTCCGAGGGGGACGACACTATGGCTACACCTTC
CASSTLLRGGRHYGYTF
>TRBD2|-|TRBJ2-1|TRBV19
TGTGCCAGTAAATTAGCGGGAACGAATGAGCAGTTCTTC
CASKLAGTNEQFF
>TRBD1|-|TRBJ2-3|TRBV9
TGTGCCAGCAGCGCCCTCTCCGGGACAGGGAGCACAGATACGCAGTATTTT
CASSALSGTGSTDTQYF
>TRBD1|-|TRBJ2-7|TRBV10-3
TGTGCCATCAATGGGGACAGAGACTACGAGCAGTACTTC
CAINGDRDYEQYF